This T cell receptor (beta chain) came from a study of CD8 T cells in ankylosing spondylitis. Study findings and constraints: Earlier studies detected some motif variants in reactive arthritis synovial fluid and blood. Characteristic of ankylosing spondylitis blood, it appeared, was a TCR beta motif comprising about eight highly homologous variants.

This clonotype turned up a few times. What it binds is unknown. MiXCR, applied by TCRdb to the 5' RACE reads, yields one record per CDR3 protein. This sample has 190,000 or so distinct CDR3 sequences, with about 13% found just once. V lost 7 bases, J lost 8 bases, and 23 bases lay in between. Germline V gives CDR1 MNHEY, CDR2 SVGAGI. CDR3 length: 15 residues. The material sequenced was blood, either unsorted or a sorted T cell fraction (not recorded which). This receptor was identified in a male donor with ankylosing spondylitis or in good health (not recorded which). The chain joins TRBV6-5 to TRBJ1-1, with TRBD1 as a possible D gene (5 bases). CDR3 bases: TGTGCCAGCACTTCAAACAATGGGGCGCGCGGGGAAGCTTTCTTT. Amino acids: CASTSNNGARGEAFF.